What follows are 15 T cell receptor beta chains derived from one specimen sequenced in a study of blood T cell repertoires in COVID-19. Clones were sequenced by immunoSEQ multiplex PCR, and TCRdb holds only the in-frame ones, with some missing. This repertoire shows 200,000 to 300,000 clones, 82% found once; its top ten account for roughly an eighth. What was sequenced was peripheral blood. The receptors were sampled from an older woman with active or convalescent COVID-19.

The chain combines TRBV11-2 with TRBJ2-7; 8 nucleotides line up with TRBD2. The CDR3 is made up of 15 amino acids. The V gene end was trimmed by 2 bases and the J gene end by 6 bases; junction bases not matched to a gene: 9. Germline values: CDR1 SGHAT, CDR2 FQNNGV. CDR3 residues: CASSLLRGAMAEQYF. The CDR3 nucleotides read TGTGCCAGCAGCTTATTGCGGGGGGCAATGGCCGAGCAGTACTTC. The full variable domain, with the rest looked up from reference TRBV11-2 and TRBJ2-7, is EAGVAQSPRYKIIEKRQSVAFWCNPISGHATLYWYQQILGQGPKLLIQFQNNGVVDDSQLPKDRFSAERLKGVDSTLKIQPAKLEDSAVYLCASSLLRGAMAEQYFGPGTRLTVT.

This clone has a single count. The gene calls are TRBV5-1 and TRBJ2-3, with D unclear. Trimming cost V 2 bases and J 4 bases, with 8 bases left between them. CDR3 length equals 13 residues. Germline CDR1 is SGHRS and CDR2 is YFSETQ. The CDR3 spells CASSFRSADTQYF. CDR3 sequence (DNA): TGCGCCAGCAGCTTTCGTTCGGCAGATACGCAGTATTTT. Full variable domain (outside the CDR3, taken from reference TRBV5-1 and TRBJ2-3): KAGVTQTPRYLIKTRGQQVTLSCSPISGHRSVSWYQQTPGQGLQFLFEYFSETQRNKGNFPGRFSGRQFSNSRSEMNVSTLELGDSALYLCASSFRSADTQYFGPGTRLTVL.

The rearrangement joins TRBV6-1 to TRBJ1-2; TRBD1 might be the D (5 bases). The CDR3 sequence is 14 residues long. Germline V gene data show CDR1 as MNHNS and CDR2 as SASEGT. Deletions cut 0 bases from V and 4 bases from J, with 9 bases between. The CDR3 protein is CASSEAKGSYGYTF. The CDR3 DNA is TGTGCCAGCAGTGAAGCTAAGGGGTCCTATGGCTACACCTTC.

This clone was observed once. The chain recombines TRBV30 with TRBJ1-5; 12 bases map to TRBD1. The CDR3 covers 15 residues. The V gene end was trimmed by 5 bases and the J gene end by 9 bases; junction bases not matched to a gene: 11. The germline V gene has CDR1 GTSNPN and CDR2 SVGIG (reference sequence). The CDR3 DNA follows: TGTGCCTGGGGTTCGGGACAGGGGGCCGGTGGGCCCCAGCATTTT. Amino acid sequence: CAWGSGQGAGGPQHF.

In DNA form, the CDR3 reads TGTGCCAGCAGTGAAGCGCTCGGGCAGGGGTATGGCTACACCTTC. This codes for CASSEALGQGYGYTF. The chain links TRBV6-1 to TRBJ1-2, with a possible D match to TRBD1 (6 bases). The V end was cut by 0 bases, the J end by 5 bases, with 13 bases between. Germline V gene lookup returns CDR1 MNHNS and CDR2 SASEGT. The CDR3 sequence is 15 residues long.

This chain connects TRBV29-1 to TRBJ2-7, with TRBD1 identical over 10 bases. This CDR3 region has 13 residues. After removal of 6 bases from V and 2 bases from J, the junction contained 4 bases not matched to a gene. The germline gives CDR1 SQVTM, CDR2 ANQGSEA. DNA for the CDR3: TGCAGCGTCCGACAGGGGGCGGCCTACGAGCAGTACTTC. This gives the protein CSVRQGAAYEQYF.

This chain connects TRBV3-1 (or the pseudogene TRBV3-2) to TRBJ2-4; TRBD2 is a possible D gene (7 bases). The CDR3 is 18 residues long. Germline CDR1 reads LGHDT; CDR2 reads YNNKEL (reference sequence). Trimming removed 2 bases from V and 0 bases from J, with 17 bases in between. CDR3 sequence: CASSQRPGGAAAKNIQYF. In DNA form, the CDR3 reads TGTGCCAGCAGCCAACGACCGGGGGGCGCAGCAGCCAAAAACATTCAGTACTTC.

J is TRBJ2-3 and V is TRBV5-4, with D possibly being TRBD2 (5 bases). Trimming took 3 bases from V and 5 from J, leaving 10 bases between them. Germline V gene sequence: CDR1 SGHNT, CDR2 YYREEE (reference sequence). CDR3 length: 13 amino acids. The CDR3 is CASSSRGRDTQYF. The CDR3 DNA sequence: TGTGCCAGCAGCTCCAGAGGGCGAGATACGCAGTATTTT.

This rearrangement joins TRBV7-8 to TRBJ1-1, with 9 nucleotides matching TRBD1. V was clipped by 4 bases and J by 6 bases; unmatched bases: 6. Germline CDR1 reads SGHVS; CDR2 reads FQNEAQ. There are 14 residues in the CDR3. CDR3 sequence reads: CASSSIRTGAEAFF. CDR3 in DNA: TGTGCCAGCAGCTCCATTAGGACAGGGGCTGAAGCTTTCTTT.

V and J are TRBV27 and TRBJ2-1, with no clear D. Germline V lookup: CDR1 MNHEY, CDR2 SMNVEV (reference sequence). V was shortened by 7 bases and J by 8 bases, with 18 bases between the two germline ends. The CDR3 totals 14 residues. The CDR3: CASTPAIEAHEQFF. The CDR3 DNA follows: TGTGCCAGCACCCCGGCGATCGAGGCCCATGAGCAGTTCTTC.

This chain links TRBV7-9 with TRBJ1-1; TRBD1 agrees at 9 bases. Germline V gene lookup returns CDR1 SEHNR and CDR2 FQNEAQ (reference sequence). Trimming at V came to 5 bases and at J to 4 bases, leaving 5 bases not matched to a gene. The CDR3 has 14 residues. CDR3 coding DNA: TGTGCCAGCAGCAAACAGGGGGCTCGCACTGAAGCTTTCTTT. This translates into CASSKQGARTEAFF.

The chain joins TRBV7-8 to TRBJ2-3, with 8 bases matching TRBD2. The V and J ends lost 0 bases and 1 base, in that order; junction bases with no gene match: 3. CDR3 size: 16 residues. CDR1 is SGHVS and CDR2 is FQNEAQ in the germline V gene. The CDR3 DNA follows: TGTGCCAGCAGCTTAGCGATAGCGGGGCGCACAGATACGCAGTATTTT. Protein sequence: CASSLAIAGRTDTQYF. Drawing the rest from reference TRBV7-8 and TRBJ2-3, the complete variable domain is GAGVSQSPRYKVAKRGQDVALRCDPISGHVSLFWYQQALGQGPEFLTYFQNEAQLDKSGLPSDRFFAERPEGSVSTLKIQRTQQEDSAVYLCASSLAIAGRTDTQYFGPGTRLTVL.

There are a few counts of this clone. The chain carries TRBV11-2 and TRBJ1-4; D not resolved. Trimming took 1 base from V and 8 from J, leaving 8 bases between them. The CDR3 covers 13 residues. Germline values: CDR1 SGHAT, CDR2 FQNNGV. The CDR3 DNA sequence: TGTGCCAGCAGCTTAGGACTGATCGAAAAACTGTTTTTT. Translated, it gives CASSLGLIEKLFF.

The DNA of the CDR3 is TGTGCCAGCAGCCTCTACAGGGTCCCCTCCTACGAGCAGTACTTC. Protein: CASSLYRVPSYEQYF. The V and J genes are TRBV27 and TRBJ2-7; maybe TRBD1 (6 bases). The CDR3 covers 15 residues. V was shortened by 6 bases and J by 0 bases, with 15 bases between the two germline ends. Germline assignment: CDR1 MNHEY and CDR2 SMNVEV (reference sequence).

The chain employs TRBV7-3 and TRBJ2-1; tentative D call: TRBD2 (5 bases). The germline gives CDR1 SGHTA, CDR2 FQGTGA. The CDR3 is 14 residues long. The V gene lost 8 bases and the J gene lost 5 bases, with 16 bases spanning the gap. CDR3 region: CASRSTTGNNEQFF. The DNA of the CDR3 is TGTGCCAGCCGATCAACGACGGGAAACAATGAGCAGTTCTTC.